The sequence of this T cell receptor beta chain was determined in a study of blood T cell repertoires in COVID-19. Authors' analysis steps: Reference gene primer amplification yielded estimated nucleated cell counts. Some clones are missing from TCRdb's copy, which holds only in-frame ones; the method was immunoSEQ multiplex PCR. The D gene and trimming were derived from the DNA, and the V and J assignments and clone size from that table. The data contain a few hundred thousand clones, 70% to 85% of them seen just once; the ten biggest clones take up 0.85% to 1.3%. The CDR3 runs 15 residues. With V trimmed by 3 bases and J by 7 bases, 6 bases remained unmatched. The germline V gene has CDR1 LGHDT and CDR2 YNNKEL (reference sequence).

This TCR came from a human donor with acute or convalescent COVID-19. The donor label of this sample is uncertain. The chain is built from TRBV3-1 (or the pseudogene TRBV3-2) and TRBJ1-6; 7 bases are a match to TRBD1. The sample comprised peripheral blood. The CDR3 region has the DNA TGTGCCAGCAGCCACAAGGACAGGACGAATTCACCCCTCCACTTT. As protein: CASSHKDRTNSPLHF.